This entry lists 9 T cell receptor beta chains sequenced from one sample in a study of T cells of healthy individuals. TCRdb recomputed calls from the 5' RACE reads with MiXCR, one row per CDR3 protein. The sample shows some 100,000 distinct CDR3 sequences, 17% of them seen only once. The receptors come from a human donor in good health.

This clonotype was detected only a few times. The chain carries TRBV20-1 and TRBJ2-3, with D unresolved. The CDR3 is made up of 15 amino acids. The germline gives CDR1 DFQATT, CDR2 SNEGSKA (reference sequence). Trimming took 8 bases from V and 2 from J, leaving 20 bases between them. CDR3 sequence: CSTPIGGGPTDTQYF. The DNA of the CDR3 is TGCAGTACTCCTATCGGTGGCGGACCCACAGATACGCAGTATTTT.

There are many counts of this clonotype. CDR3 sequence (DNA): TGCGCCAGCAGCCAAGATGGGCAGGGGATGCATTCACCCCTCCACTTT. It encodes CASSQDGQGMHSPLHF. This chain connects TRBV4-3 to TRBJ1-6, with D possibly being TRBD1 (6 bases). CDR3 length: 16 residues. V lost 0 bases, J lost 8 bases, and 14 bases lay in between. Germline-derived CDR1 and CDR2 are LGHNA and YSLEER.

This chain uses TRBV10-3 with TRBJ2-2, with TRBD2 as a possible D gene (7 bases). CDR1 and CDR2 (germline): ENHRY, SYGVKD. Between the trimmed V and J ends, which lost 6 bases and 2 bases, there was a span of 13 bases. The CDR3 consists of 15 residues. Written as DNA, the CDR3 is TGTGCCATCAGAAGGGGGGGCGGAAACACCGGGGAGCTGTTTTTT. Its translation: CAIRRGGGNTGELFF.

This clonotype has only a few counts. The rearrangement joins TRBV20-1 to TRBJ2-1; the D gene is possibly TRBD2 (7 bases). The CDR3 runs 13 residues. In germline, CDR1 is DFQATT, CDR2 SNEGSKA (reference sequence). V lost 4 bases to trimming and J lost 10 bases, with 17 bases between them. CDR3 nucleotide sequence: TGCAGTGCTATGAAAGGGGGGGGCCCGGAGCAGTTCTTC. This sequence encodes CSAMKGGGPEQFF.

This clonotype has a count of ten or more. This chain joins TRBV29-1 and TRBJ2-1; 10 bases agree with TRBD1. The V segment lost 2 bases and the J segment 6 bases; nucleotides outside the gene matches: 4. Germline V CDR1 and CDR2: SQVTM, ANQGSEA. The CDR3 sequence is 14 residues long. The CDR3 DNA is TGCAGCGTTGAACGGGACAGGGGCGGCAATGAGCAGTTCTTC. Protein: CSVERDRGGNEQFF.

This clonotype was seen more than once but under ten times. The CDR3 nucleotides are TGTGCCAGCAGCTTGCCCCCTGACCGCTATGGCTACACCTTC. Protein product: CASSLPPDRYGYTF. The J gene is TRBJ1-2, the V gene TRBV5-4, with unresolved D. CDR3 size: 14 residues. Trimming shortened V by 1 base and J by 4 bases, and 11 bases separated the two germline ends. Germline assignment: CDR1 SGHNT and CDR2 YYREEE (reference sequence).

In DNA form, the CDR3 reads TGTGCCAGCTCACCACCCTCTCTAAGGGGCGGTTCTAGGGATACGCAGTATTTT. Residues: CASSPPSLRGGSRDTQYF. This chain uses TRBV18 with TRBJ2-3; D possibly corresponds to TRBD1 (5 bases). The germline V and J ends were trimmed by 0 bases and 6 bases, with 22 bases remaining between them. Germline V gives CDR1 KGHSH, CDR2 LQKENI. This CDR3 is built from 18 residues.

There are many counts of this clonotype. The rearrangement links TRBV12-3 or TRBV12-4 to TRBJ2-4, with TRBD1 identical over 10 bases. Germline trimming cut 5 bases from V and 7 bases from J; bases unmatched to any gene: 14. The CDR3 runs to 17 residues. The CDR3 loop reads CASSPGQGMRDGNIQYF. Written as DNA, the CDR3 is TGTGCCAGCAGTCCGGGACAGGGGATGCGGGATGGGAACATTCAGTACTTC.

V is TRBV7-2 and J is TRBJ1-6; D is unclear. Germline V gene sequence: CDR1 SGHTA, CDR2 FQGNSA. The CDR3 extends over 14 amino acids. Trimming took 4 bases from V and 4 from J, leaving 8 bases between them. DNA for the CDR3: TGTGCCAGCAGCTCCGACGGGTATAATTCACCCCTCCACTTT. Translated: CASSSDGYNSPLHF.